This record covers a single T cell receptor beta chain. Its cognate antigen is unknown. Only in-frame clones appear in the TCRdb table, and some are missing; sequencing was by immunoSEQ multiplex PCR. The sample gives 150,000 to 200,000 clones, 90% to 95% of which show up once; under 6% is in the top ten. Looked up from germline, CDR1 is SEHNR and CDR2 is FQNEAQ (reference sequence). The CDR3 has 15 residues. V dropped 5 bases and J dropped 1; count of bases not matched to a gene: 5. This entry comes from a study of T cell responses to AZD1222 COVID-19 vaccine. The study, taken as a whole, reports: Following two doses of AZD1222, Spike-specific TCR breadth and depth rose. Seropositive AZD1222 recipients at baseline numbered only five or six. Close to half of all spike-specific TCRs reportedly target regions of the variants that are unmutated. A mostly white British donor set with more females was recruited, and clonal diversity was possibly underestimated.

This TCR was recovered from an adult who received the AZD1222 COVID-19 vaccine. J is TRBJ1-5 and V is TRBV7-9, with 7 positions matching TRBD1. Sequencing used peripheral blood, obtained 28 days after the second AZD1222 dose. The CDR3, as DNA: TGTGCCAGCAGCCTGGGGGACAGCAGCAATCAGCCCCAGCATTTT. It yields the protein CASSLGDSSNQPQHF.